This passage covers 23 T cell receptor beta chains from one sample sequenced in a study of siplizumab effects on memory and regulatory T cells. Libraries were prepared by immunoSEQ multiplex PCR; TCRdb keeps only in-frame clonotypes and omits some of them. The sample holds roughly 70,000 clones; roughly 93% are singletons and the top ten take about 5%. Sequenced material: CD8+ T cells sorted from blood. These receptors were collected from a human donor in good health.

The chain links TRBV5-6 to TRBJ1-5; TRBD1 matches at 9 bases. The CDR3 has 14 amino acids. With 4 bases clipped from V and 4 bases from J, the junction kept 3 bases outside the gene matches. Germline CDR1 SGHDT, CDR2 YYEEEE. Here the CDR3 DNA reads TGTGCCAGCAGCCCGGGGACAGGGAATCAGCCCCAGCATTTT. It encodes CASSPGTGNQPQHF.

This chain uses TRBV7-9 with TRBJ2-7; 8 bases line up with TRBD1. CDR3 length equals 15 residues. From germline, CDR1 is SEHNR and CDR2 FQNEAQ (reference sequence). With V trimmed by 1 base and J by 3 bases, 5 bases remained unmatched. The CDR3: CASSLVGTGDYEQYF. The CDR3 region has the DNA TGTGCCAGCAGCTTAGTAGGGACAGGCGACTACGAGCAGTACTTC.

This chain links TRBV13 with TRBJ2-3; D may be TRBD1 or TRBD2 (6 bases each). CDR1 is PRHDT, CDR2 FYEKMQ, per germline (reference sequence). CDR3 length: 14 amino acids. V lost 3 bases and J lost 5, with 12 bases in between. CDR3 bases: TGTGCCAGCAGCTTGTGGGGGGCAGGAGATACGCAGTATTTT. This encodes CASSLWGAGDTQYF.

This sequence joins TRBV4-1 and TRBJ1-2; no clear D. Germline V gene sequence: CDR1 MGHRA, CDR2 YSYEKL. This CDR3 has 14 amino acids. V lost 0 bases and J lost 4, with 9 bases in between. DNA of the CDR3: TGCGCCAGCAGCCAAGAAGCGCTCGTCTATGGCTACACCTTC. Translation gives CASSQEALVYGYTF.

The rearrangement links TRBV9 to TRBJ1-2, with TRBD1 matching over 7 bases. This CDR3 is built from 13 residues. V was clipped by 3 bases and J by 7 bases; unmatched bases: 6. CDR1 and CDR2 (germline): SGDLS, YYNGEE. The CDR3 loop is CASSGTGEGGYTF. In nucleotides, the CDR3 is TGTGCCAGCAGCGGAACAGGGGAGGGTGGCTACACCTTC.

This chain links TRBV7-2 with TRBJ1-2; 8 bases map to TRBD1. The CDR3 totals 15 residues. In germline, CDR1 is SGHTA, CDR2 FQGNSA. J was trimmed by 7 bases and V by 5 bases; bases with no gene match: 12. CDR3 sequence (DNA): TGTGCCAGCAGCCCGACAACAGGGGGAGTGGTTGGCTACACCTTC. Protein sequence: CASSPTTGGVVGYTF.

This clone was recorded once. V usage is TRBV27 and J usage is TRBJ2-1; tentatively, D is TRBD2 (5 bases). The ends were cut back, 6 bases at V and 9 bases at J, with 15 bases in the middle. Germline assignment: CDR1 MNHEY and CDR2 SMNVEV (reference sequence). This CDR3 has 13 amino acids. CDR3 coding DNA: TGTGCCAGCAGCGATACTAATGAGGGTGAGCAGTTCTTC. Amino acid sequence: CASSDTNEGEQFF.

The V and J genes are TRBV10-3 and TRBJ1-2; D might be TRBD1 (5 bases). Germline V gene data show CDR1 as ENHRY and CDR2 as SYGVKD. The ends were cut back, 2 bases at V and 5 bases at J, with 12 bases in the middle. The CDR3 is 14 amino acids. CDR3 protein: CAISEGAGRYGYTF. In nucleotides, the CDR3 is TGTGCCATCAGTGAGGGGGCAGGCAGGTATGGCTACACCTTC.

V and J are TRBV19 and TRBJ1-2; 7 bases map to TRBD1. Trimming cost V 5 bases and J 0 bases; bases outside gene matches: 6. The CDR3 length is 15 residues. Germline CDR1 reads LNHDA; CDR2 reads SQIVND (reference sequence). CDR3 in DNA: TGTGCCAGTAGTGAGTTGACAGGGACTAACTATGGCTACACCTTC. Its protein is CASSELTGTNYGYTF.

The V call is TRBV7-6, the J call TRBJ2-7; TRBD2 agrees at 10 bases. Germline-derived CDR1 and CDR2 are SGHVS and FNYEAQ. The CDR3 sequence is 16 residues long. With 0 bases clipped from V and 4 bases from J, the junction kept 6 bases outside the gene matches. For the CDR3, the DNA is TGTGCCAGCAGCTTAGCTCTAGCGGGGGAGAGATACGAGCAGTACTTC. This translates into CASSLALAGERYEQYF.

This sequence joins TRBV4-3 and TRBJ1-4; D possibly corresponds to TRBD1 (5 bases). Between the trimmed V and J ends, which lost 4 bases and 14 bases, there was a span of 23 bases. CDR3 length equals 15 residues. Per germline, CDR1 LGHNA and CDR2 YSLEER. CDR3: CASSPARGPGNNLFF. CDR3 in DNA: TGCGCCAGCAGCCCGGCTAGGGGCCCGGGGAATAACCTGTTTTTT.

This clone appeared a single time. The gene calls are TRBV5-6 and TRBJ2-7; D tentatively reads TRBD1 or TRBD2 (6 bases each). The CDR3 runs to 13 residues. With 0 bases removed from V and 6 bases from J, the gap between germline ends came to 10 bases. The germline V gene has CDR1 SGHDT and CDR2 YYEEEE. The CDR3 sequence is CASSLGGGREQYF. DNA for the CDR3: TGTGCCAGCAGCTTGGGTGGGGGGCGCGAGCAGTACTTC.

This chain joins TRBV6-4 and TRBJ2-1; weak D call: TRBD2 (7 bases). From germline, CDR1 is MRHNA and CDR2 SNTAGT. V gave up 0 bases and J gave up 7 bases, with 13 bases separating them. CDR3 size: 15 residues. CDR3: CASSDSEGGSNEQFF. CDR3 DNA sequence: TGTGCCAGCAGTGACTCGGAGGGGGGGTCAAATGAGCAGTTCTTC.

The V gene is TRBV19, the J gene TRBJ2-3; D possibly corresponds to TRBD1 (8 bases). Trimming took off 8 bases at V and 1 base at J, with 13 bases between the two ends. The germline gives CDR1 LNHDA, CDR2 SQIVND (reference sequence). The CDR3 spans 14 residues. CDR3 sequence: CASDTGGGTDTQYF. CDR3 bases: TGTGCCAGTGATACAGGGGGGGGCACAGATACGCAGTATTTT.

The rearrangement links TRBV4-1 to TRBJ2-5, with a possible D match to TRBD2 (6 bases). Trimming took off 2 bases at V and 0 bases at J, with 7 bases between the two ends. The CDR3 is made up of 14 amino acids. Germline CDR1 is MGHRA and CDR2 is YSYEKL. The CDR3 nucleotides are TGCGCCAGCAGCCAACTAGCGAACCAAGAGACCCAGTACTTC. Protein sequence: CASSQLANQETQYF.

CDR3 protein: CASSLVPGGVYEQYF. CDR3 DNA sequence: TGTGCCAGCAGCTTAGTCCCAGGGGGCGTCTACGAGCAGTACTTC. V and J are TRBV7-6 and TRBJ2-7; TRBD1 aligns across 8 bases. CDR1 is SGHVS and CDR2 is FNYEAQ in the germline V gene. With V trimmed by 1 base and J by 3 bases, 5 bases remained unmatched. The CDR3 runs to 15 residues.

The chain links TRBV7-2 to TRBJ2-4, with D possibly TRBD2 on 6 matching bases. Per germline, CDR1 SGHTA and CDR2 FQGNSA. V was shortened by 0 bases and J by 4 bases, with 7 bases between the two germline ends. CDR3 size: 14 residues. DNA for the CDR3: TGTGCCAGCAGCTTAGCGGGGGGAAAAAACATTCAGTACTTC. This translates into CASSLAGGKNIQYF.

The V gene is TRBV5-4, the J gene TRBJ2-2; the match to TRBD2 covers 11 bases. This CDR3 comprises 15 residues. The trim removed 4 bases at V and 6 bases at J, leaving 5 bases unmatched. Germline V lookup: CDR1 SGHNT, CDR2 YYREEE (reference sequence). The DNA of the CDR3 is TGTGCCAGCAGCATAGCGGGGGGGCGTGCCGGGGAGCTGTTTTTT. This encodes CASSIAGGRAGELFF.

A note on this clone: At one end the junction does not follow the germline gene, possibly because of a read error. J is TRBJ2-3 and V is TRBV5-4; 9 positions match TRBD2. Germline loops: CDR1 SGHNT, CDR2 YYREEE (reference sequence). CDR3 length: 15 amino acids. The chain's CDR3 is CASSQASGDADTQYF. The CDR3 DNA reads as TGCGCCAGCAGCCAAGCTAGCGGGGATGCAGATACGCAGTATTTT.

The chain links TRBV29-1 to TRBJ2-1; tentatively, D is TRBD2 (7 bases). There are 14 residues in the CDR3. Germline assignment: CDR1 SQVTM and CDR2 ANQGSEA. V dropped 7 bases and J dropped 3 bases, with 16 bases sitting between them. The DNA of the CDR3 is TGCAGCGCGGAGGGGGGGCCATACTACAATGAGCAGTTCTTC. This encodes CSAEGGPYYNEQFF.

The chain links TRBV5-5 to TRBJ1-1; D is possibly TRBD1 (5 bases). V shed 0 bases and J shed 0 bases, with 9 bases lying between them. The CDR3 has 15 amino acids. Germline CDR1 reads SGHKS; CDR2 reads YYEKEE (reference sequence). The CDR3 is CASSLETALNTEAFF. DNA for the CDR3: TGTGCCAGCAGCTTGGAGACAGCCTTGAACACTGAAGCTTTCTTT.

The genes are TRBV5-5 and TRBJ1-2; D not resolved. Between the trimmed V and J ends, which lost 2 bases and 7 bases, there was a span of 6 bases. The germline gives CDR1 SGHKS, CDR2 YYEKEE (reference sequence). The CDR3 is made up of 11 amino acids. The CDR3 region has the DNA TGTGCCAGCAGCTTTGGGGTTGGCTACACCTTC. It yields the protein CASSFGVGYTF.

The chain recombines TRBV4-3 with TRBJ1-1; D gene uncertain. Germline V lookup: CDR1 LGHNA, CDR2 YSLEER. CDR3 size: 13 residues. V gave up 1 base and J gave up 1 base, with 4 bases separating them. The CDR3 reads CASSQVKNTEAFF. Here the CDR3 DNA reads TGCGCCAGCAGCCAAGTCAAGAACACTGAAGCTTTCTTT.